The 3 T cell receptor beta chains in this list originate from one sample, sequenced in a study of response to subunit inactivated influenza vaccine (dated 2018 in TCRdb). The library was built by means of RT-PCR. Sequenced using an Illumina HiSeq 2500. Using fastp trimming at Q25 and MiXCR clonotype assembly, TCRdb reanalyzed the public sequencing data and kept in-frame beta chains. A single entry per CDR3 protein holds the most common genes and DNA from its merged rows. The sample table shows approximately 730,000 distinct CDR3 sequences, and around 13% are seen once. 5.5% to 7% of the sample is held by the ten biggest clonotypes. The source was PBMCs from blood, collected roughly 2 weeks before vaccination. The receptors derive from a man aged 45-60 years who received an inactivated influenza vaccine. Donor details come from another sample of the same person, matched by shared clones.

The chain links TRBV7-6 to TRBJ2-7; D unresolved. Deletions cut 1 base from V and 6 bases from J, with 7 bases between. CDR1 is SGHVS, CDR2 FNYEAQ, per germline. This CDR3 comprises 12 residues. In nucleotides, the CDR3 is TGTGCCAGCAGCTTAGACCCCTTCGAGCAGTACTTC. Encoded protein: CASSLDPFEQYF.

Many counts were recorded for this clonotype. The rearrangement uses TRBV4-3 and TRBJ2-2; tentatively, D is TRBD1 (6 bases). Trimming removed 3 bases at V and 7 bases at J, with 12 bases between. The CDR3 contains 14 residues. Germline CDR1 LGHNA, CDR2 YSLEER. The CDR3 is CASSQEQGIGELFF. The CDR3 nucleotides read TGCGCCAGCAGCCAGGAACAGGGAATCGGGGAGCTGTTTTTT.

In its sample, this clonotype was seen many times. The chain recombines TRBV28 with TRBJ1-2; the D gene is possibly TRBD1 (5 bases). Trimming removed 5 bases from V and 4 bases from J, with 17 bases in between. The CDR3 sequence is 15 residues long. Germline V gene lookup returns CDR1 MDHEN and CDR2 SYDVKM. The CDR3 protein is CASSPPGRRIYGYTF. In DNA form, the CDR3 reads TGTGCCAGCAGTCCTCCGGGACGCAGGATCTATGGCTACACCTTC.